This T cell receptor (beta chain) appears in the sequencing data of a study of T-cell reconstitution after alpha-beta-depleted transplantation in children. Whole-study results and caveats: When one year had passed after transplant, most T-cell counts and diversity came from newly produced T cells. Reportedly, only several hundred clones from non-depleted graft cells drove alpha-beta T-cell counts at about two months. Surviving recipient T cells and thymic progenitors produced the high day-60 TCRbeta diversity seen in some patients.

This clonotype was counted ten times or more. The antigen is not known. Trimming removed 2 bases at V and 5 bases at J, with 9 bases between. This CDR3 spans 13 amino acids. A TCRbeta library incorporating unique molecular identifiers was prepared. In TCRdb, the PCR reads were re-called with MiXCR into one record per CDR3 protein. The data contain 900,000 or so distinct CDR3 sequences, roughly 15% of them singletons. The TCR was taken from a male patient between 5 and 17 years old who had a stem cell transplant for acute lymphoblastic leukemia, so the T cells may come from the graft donor. J is TRBJ2-5 and V is TRBV12-3 or TRBV12-4; D gene uncertain. The sample in question was PBMCs, mostly from graft donor cells, obtained 360 days after TCRalphabeta/CD19-depleted stem cell transplant. CDR3 nucleotide sequence: TGTGCCAGCAGTTTATGGATGGGGGAGACCCAGTACTTC. Translation: CASSLWMGETQYF.